The present T cell receptor beta chain was sequenced within a study of control samples from healthy donors and cancer patients (dated by TCRdb to the early 2020s). About this clone itself: Its cognate antigen has yet to be identified. Per-base quality was not reported, and no clone a single base away is much larger than it.

From a lookup of the germline V gene (reference sequence), CDR1 and CDR2 are DFQATT and SNEGSKA. V trim: 3 bases; J trim: 0 bases; unmatched bases: 4. The CDR3 covers 16 residues, taking in both the cysteine and the phenylalanine. Left in the record is the CDR3 DNA by itself, 48 bases read in frame from the first base. Libraries were built with the immunoSEQ multiplex PCR assay. The clones in this table, taken by TCRdb from immuneACCESS, are in-frame only. Not every clone is retained; where verified, under half of the shortfall comes from an unresolved V gene, and the cause of the rest is unknown. The sample yields 70,000 to 100,000 clones; around nine tenths were counted once. The ten largest clones take up roughly 7.6% of the sample.

The rearranged segments are TRBV20-1 and TRBJ2-7; the central 14 bases match TRBD2. Material: blood. The TCR sequence derives from a woman aged 55-75 years in good health. The DNA sequence reads TGCAGTGCTAGTGGGACTAGCGGGGGATCCTCCTACGAGCAGTACTTC. The encoded protein is CSASGTSGGSSYEQYF.